A selection of T cell receptor beta chains follows, all from one sample in a study of blood T cell repertoires in COVID-19. Some clones are missing from TCRdb's copy, which holds only in-frame ones; the method was immunoSEQ multiplex PCR. The repertoire holds 61,000 or so clones, roughly 90% seen once, with over 20% in the top ten. Specimen: peripheral blood. These receptors were obtained from a woman aged 50 to 65 with active or convalescent COVID-19. Both conserved end residues are part of each CDR3. The D gene is left open where the match is weak. For some rows the clone size is stated as once, few or many, or as a class when expanded; others skip it.

j_call d_call clone_size v_call cdr3_aa cdr3_nt
TRBJ2-7 TRBD2 . TRBV5-1 CASSFLGLAAYEQYF TGCGCCAGCAGCTTCCTGGGACTAGCGGCCTACGAGCAGTACTTC
TRBJ2-3 . . TRBV12-3/TRBV12-4 CASRTLPNTQYF TGTGCCAGCAGAACACTACCGAATACGCAGTATTTT
TRBJ2-7 TRBD1 . TRBV9 CASSTGQGYFYEQYF TGTGCCAGCAGCACGGGACAGGGGTATTTCTACGAGCAGTACTTC
TRBJ1-3 TRBD1 . TRBV9 CASSPRQGFGNTIYF TGTGCCAGCAGCCCCCGACAGGGTTTCGGAAACACCATATATTTT
TRBJ2-1 . . TRBV5-5 CASSAGVPVYEQFF TGTGCCAGCAGCGCTGGTGTTCCAGTCTATGAGCAGTTCTTC
TRBJ1-5 TRBD1 once TRBV6-6 CASRTDREGNQPQHF TGTGCCAGCAGGACGGACAGGGAGGGCAATCAGCCCCAGCATTTT
TRBJ2-2 TRBD1 . TRBV6-1 CASSHTGGNTGELFF TGTGCCAGCAGCCATACAGGGGGGAACACCGGGGAGCTGTTTTTT
TRBJ1-5 . . TRBV15 CATSKGAGRSYQPQHF TGTGCCACCAGCAAAGGGGCGGGGCGTAGTTATCAGCCCCAGCATTTT
TRBJ2-3 . . TRBV2 CASSRSPDTQYF TGTGCCAGCAGCCGAAGCCCAGATACGCAGTATTTT
TRBJ1-1 TRBD1 . TRBV7-2 CASSLTNRGRVYTEAFF TGTGCCAGCAGCTTAACGAACAGGGGGCGCGTGTACACTGAAGCTTTCTTT
TRBJ2-7 TRBD2 . TRBV9 CASSVGREGYEQYF TGTGCCAGCAGCGTAGGGCGGGAGGGGTACGAGCAGTACTTC
TRBJ2-5 TRBD2 . TRBV9 CASSVGAGGLKETQYF TGTGCCAGCAGCGTCGGGGCGGGAGGCCTTAAAGAGACCCAGTACTTC
TRBJ2-7 . . TRBV28 CASSLSALLYF TGTGCCAGCAGTTTATCTGCCCTCCTATACTTC
TRBJ1-1 . . TRBV30 CAWSVPRGGTEAFF TGTGCCTGGAGTGTACCCCGGGGAGGGACTGAAGCTTTCTTT
TRBJ1-6 TRBD1 . TRBV7-3 CASSLGGQSSYNSPLHF TGTGCCAGCAGCTTGGGGGGACAGAGTTCCTATAATTCACCCCTCCACTTT
TRBJ2-7 . . TRBV18 CASSPGVSSYEQYF TGTGCCAGCTCACCAGGTGTCAGCTCCTACGAGCAGTACTTC
TRBJ1-1 TRBD1 . TRBV12-5 CASGLLGQSNTEAFF TGTGCTAGTGGTTTGCTGGGACAGTCGAACACTGAAGCTTTCTTT
TRBJ2-3 TRBD2 . TRBV29-1 CLAGAGDTQYF TGCCTAGCGGGAGCGGGAGATACGCAGTATTTT
TRBJ2-7 TRBD2 . TRBV7-6 CASSLEASGSYEQYF TGTGCCAGCAGCTTAGAGGCTAGCGGGAGTTACGAGCAGTACTTC
TRBJ2-1 . . TRBV7-9 CASSIGNEQFF TGCGCCAGCAGCATCGGCAATGAGCAGTTCTTC
TRBJ1-2 . . TRBV7-8 CASSFLLNYGYTF TGTGCCAGCAGCTTCCTACTGAACTATGGCTACACCTTC
TRBJ2-5 . . TRBV2 CASYGTPQETQYF TGTGCCAGCTACGGGACTCCCCAAGAGACCCAGTACTTC
TRBJ1-4 . . TRBV5-6 CASSFGATNEKLFF TGTGCCAGCAGCTTCGGTGCAACTAATGAAAAACTGTTTTTT
TRBJ2-7 . . TRBV7-8 CASSSSPGAHEQYF TGTGCCAGCAGCTCCTCACCTGGGGCTCACGAGCAGTACTTC
TRBJ1-3 . . TRBV30 CAWIGEGSGNTIYF TGTGCCTGGATCGGGGAGGGGTCTGGAAACACCATATATTTT
TRBJ2-5 . . TRBV19 CASSPGRGKETQYF TGTGCCAGTAGCCCCGGAAGGGGGAAAGAGACCCAGTACTTC
TRBJ1-3 TRBD1 . TRBV5-1 CASSLAPPGQGANTIYF TGCGCCAGCAGCTTGGCCCCACCGGGACAGGGGGCAAACACCATATATTTT
TRBJ2-7 TRBD1 . TRBV19 CASQPGQGRHEQYF TGTGCCAGTCAACCGGGACAGGGAAGGCACGAGCAGTACTTC
TRBJ2-1 . . TRBV19 CASSLIASSYNEQFF TGTGCCAGTAGTCTAATAGCGAGCTCCTACAATGAGCAGTTCTTC
TRBJ1-3 . . TRBV18 CASSPGGVSGNTIYF TGTGCCAGCTCACCAGGAGGGGTATCTGGAAACACCATATATTTT
TRBJ2-1 . . TRBV7-3 CASSLSPGMGNEQFF TGTGCCAGCAGCTTATCTCCGGGAATGGGCAATGAGCAGTTCTTC
TRBJ2-7 TRBD2 . TRBV9 CASSVAGTSEYEQYF TGTGCCAGCAGCGTGGCCGGGACTAGCGAGTACGAGCAGTACTTC
TRBJ2-5 TRBD2 few TRBV7-9 CASSPGTSGQETQYF TGTGCCAGCAGCCCCGGGACTAGCGGCCAAGAGACCCAGTACTTC